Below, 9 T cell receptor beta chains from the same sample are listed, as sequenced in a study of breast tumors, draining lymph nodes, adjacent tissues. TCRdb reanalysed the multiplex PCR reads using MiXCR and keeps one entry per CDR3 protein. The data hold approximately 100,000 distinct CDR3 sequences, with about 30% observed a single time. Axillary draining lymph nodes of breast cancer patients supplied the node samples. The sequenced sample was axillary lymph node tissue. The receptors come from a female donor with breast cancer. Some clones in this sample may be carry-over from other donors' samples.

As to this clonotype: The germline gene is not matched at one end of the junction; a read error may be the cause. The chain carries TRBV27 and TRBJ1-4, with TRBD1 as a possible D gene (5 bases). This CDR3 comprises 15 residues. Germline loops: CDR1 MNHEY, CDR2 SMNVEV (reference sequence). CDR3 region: CASSLSSQGNGKLFF. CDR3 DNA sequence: TGTGCCAGCAGTTTATCATCCCAGGGTAATGGAAAACTGTTTTTT.

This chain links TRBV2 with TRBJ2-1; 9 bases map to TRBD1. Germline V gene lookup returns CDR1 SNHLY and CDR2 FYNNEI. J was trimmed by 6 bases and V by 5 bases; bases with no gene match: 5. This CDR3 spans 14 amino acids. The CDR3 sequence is CASSSGQGLNEQFF. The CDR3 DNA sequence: TGTGCCAGCAGTTCGGGACAGGGCCTCAATGAGCAGTTCTTC.

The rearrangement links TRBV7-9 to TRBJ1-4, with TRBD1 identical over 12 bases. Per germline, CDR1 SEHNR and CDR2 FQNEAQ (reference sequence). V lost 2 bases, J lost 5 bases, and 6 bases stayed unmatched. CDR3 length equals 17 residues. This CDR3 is CASSLWDRGRGNEKLFF. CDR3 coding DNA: TGTGCCAGCAGCTTATGGGACAGGGGGCGCGGGAATGAAAAACTGTTTTTT.

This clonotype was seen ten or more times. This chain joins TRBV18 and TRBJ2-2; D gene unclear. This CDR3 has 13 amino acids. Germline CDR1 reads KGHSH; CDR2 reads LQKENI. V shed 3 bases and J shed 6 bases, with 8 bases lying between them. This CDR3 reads CASSPATAGELFF. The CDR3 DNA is TGTGCCAGCTCACCCGCGACGGCCGGGGAGCTGTTTTTT.

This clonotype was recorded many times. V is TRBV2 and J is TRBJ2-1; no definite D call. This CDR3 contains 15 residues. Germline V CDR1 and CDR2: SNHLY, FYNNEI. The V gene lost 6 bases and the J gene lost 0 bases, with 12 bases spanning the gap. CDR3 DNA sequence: TGTGCCAGCAGGGTACATCAAACCTCCTACAATGAGCAGTTCTTC. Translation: CASRVHQTSYNEQFF.

CDR3 sequence reads: CSASWDRGGRNEQFF. DNA for the CDR3: TGCAGTGCTAGTTGGGACAGGGGGGGGCGAAATGAGCAGTTCTTC. The V and J genes are TRBV20-1 and TRBJ2-1; 11 bases map to TRBD1. The V gene's germline CDR1 is DFQATT and CDR2 SNEGSKA (reference sequence). V gave up 3 bases and J gave up 7 bases; unmatched junction bases: 8. CDR3 length: 15 residues.

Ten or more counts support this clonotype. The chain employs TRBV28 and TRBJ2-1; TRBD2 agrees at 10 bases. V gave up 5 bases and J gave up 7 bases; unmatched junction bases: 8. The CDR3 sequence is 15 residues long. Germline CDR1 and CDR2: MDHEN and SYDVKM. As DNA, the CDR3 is TGTGCCAGCAGTCAAGCGGGAGGGCCGCGTAATGAGCAGTTCTTC. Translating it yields CASSQAGGPRNEQFF.

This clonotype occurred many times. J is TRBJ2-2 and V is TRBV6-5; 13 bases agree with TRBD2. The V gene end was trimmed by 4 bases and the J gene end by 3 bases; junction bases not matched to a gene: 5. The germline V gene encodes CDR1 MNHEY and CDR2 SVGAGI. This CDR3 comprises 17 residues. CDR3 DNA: TGTGCCAGCAGTTCCGGACTAGCGGGGGTTCACACCGGGGAGCTGTTTTTT. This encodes CASSSGLAGVHTGELFF.

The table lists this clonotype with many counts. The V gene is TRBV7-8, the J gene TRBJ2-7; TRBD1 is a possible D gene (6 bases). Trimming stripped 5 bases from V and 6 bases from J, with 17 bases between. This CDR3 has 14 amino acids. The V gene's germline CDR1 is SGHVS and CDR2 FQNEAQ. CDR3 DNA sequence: TGTGCCAGCAGCCCCGGACAGCGCCTGACCGAGCAGTACTTC. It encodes CASSPGQRLTEQYF.